This TCR beta chain derives from a study of control samples from healthy donors and cancer patients. The assay was immunoSEQ multiplex PCR, and TCRdb's table has in-frame clones only and misses some. The sample yields around 78,000 clones, roughly 94% seen once. This clone has just one count. The germline CDR1 and CDR2 sequences are SEHNR and FQNEAQ (reference sequence). The CDR3 contains 17 residues. Trimming took 5 bases from V and 1 from J; bases not matched to a gene: 10. The source material was blood. The V and J genes are TRBV7-9 and TRBJ2-7, with 11 bases lining up with TRBD2. The clonotype was recovered from a woman between 18 and 29 years old in good health. The CDR3 nucleotides are TGTGCCAGCAGCCCTATGATAGGGACTAGCGGATCCTACGAGCAGTACTTC. Its translation is CASSPMIGTSGSYEQYF.